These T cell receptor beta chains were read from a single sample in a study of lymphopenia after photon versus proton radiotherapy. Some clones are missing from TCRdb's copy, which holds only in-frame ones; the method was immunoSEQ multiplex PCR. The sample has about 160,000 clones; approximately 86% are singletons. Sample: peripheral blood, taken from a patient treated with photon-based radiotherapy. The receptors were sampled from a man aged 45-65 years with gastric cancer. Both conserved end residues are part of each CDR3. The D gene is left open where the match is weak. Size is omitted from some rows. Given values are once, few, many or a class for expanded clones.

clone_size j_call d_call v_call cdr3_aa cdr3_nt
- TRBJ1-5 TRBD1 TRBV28 CASKGARLGSNQPQHF TGTGCCAGCAAGGGGGCAAGGTTGGGGAGCAATCAGCCCCAGCATTTT
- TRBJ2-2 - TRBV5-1 CASRALGTSNTGELFF TGCGCCAGCAGGGCGCTCGGGACTTCGAACACCGGGGAGCTGTTTTTT
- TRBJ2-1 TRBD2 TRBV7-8 CASSSIHLAESSYNEQFF TGTGCCAGCAGCTCCATTCACCTAGCGGAGAGCTCCTACAATGAGCAGTTCTTC
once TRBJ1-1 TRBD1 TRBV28 CASSSLTGTNTEAFF TGTGCCAGCAGTTCTCTGACAGGGACGAACACTGAAGCTTTCTTT
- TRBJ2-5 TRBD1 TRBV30 CACQNFRQGYETQYF TGTGCCTGCCAGAATTTCAGACAGGGGTACGAGACCCAGTACTTC
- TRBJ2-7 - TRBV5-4 CASSFIRRDTGRYEQYF TGTGCCAGCAGCTTTATCAGAAGGGACACGGGAAGATACGAGCAGTACTTC
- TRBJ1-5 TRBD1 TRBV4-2 CASSESGTDNQPQHF TGTGCCAGCAGCGAATCCGGGACAGACAATCAGCCCCAGCATTTT
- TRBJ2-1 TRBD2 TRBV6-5 CASSYSSGSYNEQFF TGTGCCAGCAGTTACAGTAGCGGGAGCTACAATGAGCAGTTCTTC
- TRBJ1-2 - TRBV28 CASSLPRDRYGYTF TGTGCCAGCAGCCTCCCGCGGGATCGCTATGGCTACACCTTC
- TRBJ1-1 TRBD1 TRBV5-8 CASSPQLGTGNTEAFF TGTGCCAGCAGCCCCCAATTGGGGACAGGGAACACTGAAGCTTTCTTT
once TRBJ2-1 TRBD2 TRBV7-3 CASSFSGTQNEQFF TGTGCCAGCAGCTTTAGCGGGACCCAGAATGAGCAGTTCTTC
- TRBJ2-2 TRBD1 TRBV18 CASSFDGTVGELFF TGTGCCAGCTCCTTCGACGGGACAGTCGGGGAGCTGTTTTTT
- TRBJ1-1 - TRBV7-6 CASSPNTGYGTEAFF TGTGCCAGCAGCCCCAACACAGGGTATGGCACTGAAGCTTTCTTT
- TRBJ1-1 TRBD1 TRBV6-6 CASSLLTGGNTEAFF TGTGCCAGCAGTTTGTTAACAGGGGGGAACACTGAAGCTTTCTTT
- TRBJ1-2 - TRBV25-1 CASSDRQTGYTF TGTGCCAGCAGTGATCGGCAGACTGGCTACACCTTC
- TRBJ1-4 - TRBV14 CASSQDQITGATNEKLFF TGTGCCAGCAGCCAAGATCAGATTACAGGAGCAACTAATGAAAAACTGTTTTTT
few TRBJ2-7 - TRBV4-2 CASSQELDSVPYEQYF TGTGCCAGCAGCCAAGAACTAGACAGTGTCCCCTACGAGCAGTACTTC
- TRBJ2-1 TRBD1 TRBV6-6 CASSFGQGLYNEQFF TGTGCCAGCAGCTTCGGACAGGGGCTCTACAATGAGCAGTTCTTC
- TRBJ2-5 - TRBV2 CASREGGETQYF TGTGCCAGCAGGGAGGGCGGGGAGACCCAGTACTTC
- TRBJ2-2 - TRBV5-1 CASSLASGNAGELFF TGCGCCAGCAGCTTGGCCTCAGGGAACGCCGGGGAGCTGTTTTTT
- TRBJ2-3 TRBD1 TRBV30 CAWSVGTGAVDTQYF TGTGCCTGGAGTGTAGGGACAGGGGCAGTGGATACGCAGTATTTT
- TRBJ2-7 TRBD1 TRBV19 CASRRTGGGLQHSYEQYF TGTGCCAGTAGGAGGACAGGGGGCGGGTTACAGCACTCCTACGAGCAGTACTTC
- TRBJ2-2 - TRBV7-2 CASSLILLAPGELFF TGTGCCAGCAGCTTAATCCTTCTGGCACCCGGGGAGCTGTTTTTT
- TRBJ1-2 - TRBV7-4 CASSGLDRLNYGYTF TGTGCCAGCAGTGGGCTGGACAGACTTAACTATGGCTACACCTTC
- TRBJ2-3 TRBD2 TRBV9 CASSLTSVLRTDTQYF TGTGCCAGCAGCCTTACTAGCGTCCTTCGCACAGATACGCAGTATTTT
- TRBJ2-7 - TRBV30 CAWSANMYEQYF TGTGCCTGGAGTGCGAACATGTACGAGCAGTACTTC
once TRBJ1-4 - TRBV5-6 CASSLPRTFPGEKLFF TGTGCCAGCAGCTTGCCAAGGACCTTTCCGGGGGAAAAACTGTTTTTT
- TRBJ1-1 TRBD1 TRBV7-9 CASSLAGQGEAFF TGTGCCAGCAGCTTAGCAGGACAGGGTGAAGCTTTCTTT
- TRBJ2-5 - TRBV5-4 CASSNKAGEQETQYF TGTGCCAGCAGCAACAAGGCGGGCGAACAAGAGACCCAGTACTTC
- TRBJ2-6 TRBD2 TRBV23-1 CASSQSPSGPRSGANVLTF TGCGCCAGCAGTCAATCTCCTAGCGGGCCTCGCTCTGGGGCCAACGTCCTGACTTTC
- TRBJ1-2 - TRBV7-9 CASSLSRLDSYGYTF TGTGCCAGCAGCTTAAGTAGACTAGACAGCTATGGCTACACCTTC
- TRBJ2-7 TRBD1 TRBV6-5 CASKQGGSYEQYF TGTGCCAGCAAACAGGGGGGATCCTACGAGCAGTACTTC
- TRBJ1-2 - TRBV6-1 CASSDILSGDYYGYTF TGTGCCAGCAGTGATATTCTTTCGGGGGACTACTATGGCTACACCTTC
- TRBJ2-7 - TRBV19 CASSIVAGDYEQYF TGTGCCAGTAGTATAGTGGCAGGAGACTACGAGCAGTACTTC
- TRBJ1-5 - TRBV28 CAVWGSRNQPQHF TGTGCCGTTTGGGGGAGTCGAAATCAGCCCCAGCATTTT
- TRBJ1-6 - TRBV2 CASNADNSPLHF TGTGCCAGCAATGCGGATAATTCACCCCTCCACTTT
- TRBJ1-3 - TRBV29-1 CSVRGDSAGNTIYF TGCAGCGTTAGAGGGGATTCAGCTGGAAACACCATATATTTT
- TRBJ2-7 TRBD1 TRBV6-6 CASSYAGGMAYEQYF TGTGCCAGCAGTTACGCAGGGGGTATGGCCTACGAGCAGTACTTC
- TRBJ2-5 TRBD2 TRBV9 CASSVGLLAGVGQETQYF TGTGCCAGCAGCGTAGGGCTGCTAGCGGGAGTGGGCCAAGAGACCCAGTACTTC
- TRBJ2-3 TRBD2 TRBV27 CASSPWTSGTDTQYF TGTGCCAGCAGTCCGTGGACTAGCGGAACAGATACGCAGTATTTT